This TCR beta chain was documented in a study of blood T cells in healthy people across ages. Findings of the study overall: Roughly linearly, TCR beta diversity per million T cells fell as age increased.

A second roughly 6 to 12 cycle PCR used barcoded and J-beta primers. A single record per CDR3 protein comes from TCRdb applying MiXCR to the 5' RACE reads. The sample records 1.6 million or so distinct CDR3 sequences, about 31% being singletons. Comments on this clonotype: The target antigen is unknown.

Sequencing was performed on blood. The source of this sequence is a woman aged 25-40 years in good health.

CDR3 region: CASSQGHRGNSYNEQFF. In nucleotides, the CDR3 is TGTGCCAGCAGCCAAGGCCACAGGGGGAACTCCTACAATGAGCAGTTCTTC. The gene calls are TRBV14 and TRBJ2-1; 8 nucleotides line up with TRBD1. Germline lookup yields CDR1 SGHDN and CDR2 FVKESK. With V trimmed by 1 base and J by 0 bases, 5 bases remained unmatched. This CDR3 is 17 amino acids long.